The next 29 T cell receptor beta chains were all read from a single sample in a study of T cell responses to AZD1222 COVID-19 vaccine. Method: immunoSEQ multiplex PCR; TCRdb's copy keeps in-frame clones and lacks some. This sample has around 130,000 clones; roughly 88% occur once, and the top ten carry roughly 6.1%. The sequenced sample was peripheral blood, obtained 28 days after the second AZD1222 dose. These receptors were collected from an adult who received the AZD1222 COVID-19 vaccine.

The rearrangement links TRBV6-5 to TRBJ2-5, with TRBD2 as a possible D gene (6 bases). This CDR3 region has 16 residues. The V gene lost 0 bases and the J gene lost 2 bases, with 13 bases spanning the gap. The V gene's germline CDR1 is MNHEY and CDR2 SVGAGI. CDR3 DNA sequence: TGTGCCAGCAGTTACTCTTTAGCGGCACGACAAGAGACCCAGTACTTC. This codes for CASSYSLAARQETQYF.

This clone was observed once. The chain recombines TRBV5-1 with TRBJ1-2, with a tentative D call TRBD1 (6 bases). Trimming shortened V by 4 bases and J by 0 bases, and 13 bases separated the two germline ends. In germline, CDR1 is SGHRS, CDR2 YFSETQ. The CDR3 spans 15 residues. In nucleotides, the CDR3 is TGCGCCAGCAGCCCAGGACAGACCTCTAACTATGGCTACACCTTC. It is translated as CASSPGQTSNYGYTF.

The rearrangement joins TRBV30 to TRBJ2-7, with 13 bases that match TRBD2. Losses at the gene ends were 0 bases for V and 7 bases for J; bases not matched to a gene: 0. The CDR3 loop spans 13 amino acids. Germline V CDR1 and CDR2: GTSNPN, SVGIG (reference sequence). This CDR3 is CAWSVLAGGEQYF. In nucleotides, the CDR3 is TGTGCCTGGAGTGTACTAGCGGGGGGGGAGCAGTACTTC.

CDR3 coding DNA: TGTGCCAGCTCACCTGAATCACTCTCTGGAAACACCATATATTTT. Encoded protein: CASSPESLSGNTIYF. The chain employs TRBV18 and TRBJ1-3; D remains unclear. The V gene's germline CDR1 is KGHSH and CDR2 LQKENI. Trimming removed 3 bases at V and 0 bases at J, with 9 bases between. This CDR3 region has 15 residues.

This sequence joins TRBV27 and TRBJ1-5; D is perhaps TRBD1 (5 bases). From germline, CDR1 is MNHEY and CDR2 SMNVEV (reference sequence). The CDR3 covers 16 residues. The ends were cut back, 1 base at V and 2 bases at J, with 12 bases in the middle. The CDR3 sequence: CASSLLGTVGNQPQHF. CDR3 bases: TGTGCCAGCAGTTTATTAGGGACGGTAGGCAATCAGCCCCAGCATTTT.

The chain employs TRBV25-1 and TRBJ1-4, with 11 bases that match TRBD1. This CDR3 comprises 13 residues. Unmatched junction bases numbered 2, after V lost 4 bases and J lost 10 bases. The V gene's germline CDR1 is MGHDK and CDR2 SYGVNS. CDR3 sequence (DNA): TGTGCCAGCAGTGTAGGGACAGGGGGAAAACTGTTTTTT. Translation: CASSVGTGGKLFF.

The gene calls are TRBV6-5 and TRBJ1-2; 8 nucleotides match TRBD1. This CDR3 spans 14 amino acids. Unmatched junction bases numbered 11, after V lost 6 bases and J lost 8 bases. Germline CDR1 and CDR2: MNHEY and SVGAGI. CDR3 coding DNA: TGTGCCAGCAGGCCCGGGACAGGCTTAGGGGGCTACACCTTC. Protein: CASRPGTGLGGYTF.

The V call is TRBV4-3, the J call TRBJ2-7, with D perhaps matching TRBD2 (6 bases). V was pared by 0 bases and J by 4 bases, with 10 bases between. Germline CDR1 LGHNA, CDR2 YSLEER. This CDR3 spans 14 amino acids. The CDR3 coding sequence is TGCGCCAGCAGCCAAGATCGGGGGAGGTACGAGCAGTACTTC. Its protein is CASSQDRGRYEQYF.

The V gene is TRBV6-5, the J gene TRBJ1-2; D is unclear. Per germline, CDR1 MNHEY and CDR2 SVGAGI. Trimming took 7 bases from V and 7 from J, leaving 13 bases between them. The CDR3 is 12 amino acids. The CDR3 DNA is TGTGCCAGCATGGCCACCTTGAGTGGCTACACCTTC. Translated, it gives CASMATLSGYTF.

The chain couples TRBV6-1 to TRBJ1-2, with D tentatively TRBD1 (5 bases). CDR3 length: 15 residues. CDR1 and CDR2 from the germline V gene are MNHNS and SASEGT. Trimming cost V 2 bases and J 4 bases, with 14 bases left between them. The CDR3 protein is CASSEPGQGIYGYTF. The CDR3 DNA reads as TGTGCCAGCAGTGAACCTGGACAAGGCATCTATGGCTACACCTTC.

V usage is TRBV19 and J usage is TRBJ2-5; 7 nucleotides align to TRBD2. V gave up 7 bases and J gave up 2 bases; unmatched junction bases: 7. CDR1 and CDR2 (germline): LNHDA, SQIVND (reference sequence). The CDR3 spans 14 residues. The CDR3 DNA reads as TGTGCCAGTACCGTGGCTAGCGGACAAGAGACCCAGTACTTC. This translates into CASTVASGQETQYF.

The chain is built from TRBV6-5 and TRBJ1-3, with 11 bases matching TRBD1. Germline loops: CDR1 MNHEY, CDR2 SVGAGI. V lost 2 bases and J lost 6; bases outside the gene matches: 3. The CDR3 consists of 15 residues. CDR3 in DNA: TGTGCCAGCAGTTACGGACAGGGGGCTTTAAACACCATATATTTT. Amino acid sequence: CASSYGQGALNTIYF.

The chain employs TRBV5-1 and TRBJ1-4; 8 positions match TRBD1. V was pared by 4 bases and J by 10 bases, with 9 bases of the junction left unmatched. The germline gives CDR1 SGHRS, CDR2 YFSETQ. The CDR3 runs 14 residues. The CDR3 nucleotides are TGCGCCAGCAGCCCTCAGACAGGGGAAGGAAAACTGTTTTTT. Its protein product is CASSPQTGEGKLFF.

This chain links TRBV9 with TRBJ2-5, with TRBD2 matching 10 bases. Trimming took 0 bases from V and 10 from J; bases not matched to a gene: 9. The CDR3 sequence is 15 residues long. Germline V gene lookup returns CDR1 SGDLS and CDR2 YYNGEE. CDR3 DNA: TGTGCCAGCAGCGTAGGACTAGCGGGCCCGGAGGTCCAGTACTTC. This sequence encodes CASSVGLAGPEVQYF.

This sequence joins TRBV29-1 and TRBJ2-1; D not resolved. The CDR3 totals 12 residues. The ends were cut back, 5 bases at V and 5 bases at J, with 10 bases in the middle. Germline values: CDR1 SQVTM, CDR2 ANQGSEA. The chain's CDR3 is CSVFRLDNEQFF. The CDR3 DNA reads as TGCAGCGTTTTTCGTTTGGACAATGAGCAGTTCTTC.

This clone has only one observation. The chain links TRBV30 to TRBJ2-1; 14 bases fit TRBD2. The germline V gene encodes CDR1 GTSNPN and CDR2 SVGIG (reference sequence). The V segment lost 2 bases and the J segment 8 bases; nucleotides outside the gene matches: 5. This CDR3 contains 15 residues. The CDR3 DNA is TGTGCCTGGAGTCCGGGACTAGCGGGAGTGGATGAGCAGTTCTTC. Protein product: CAWSPGLAGVDEQFF. Full variable domain (remainder filled in from reference TRBV30 and TRBJ2-1): SQTIHQWPATLVQPVGSPLSLECTVEGTSNPNLYWYRQAAGRGLQLLFYSVGIGQISSEVPQNLSASRPQDRQFILSSKKLLLSDSGFYLCAWSPGLAGVDEQFFGPGTRLTVL.

The chain joins TRBV5-1 to TRBJ2-3; 10 nucleotides match TRBD1. This CDR3 contains 15 residues. The germline V gene has CDR1 SGHRS and CDR2 YFSETQ. The V gene end was trimmed by 7 bases and the J gene end by 4 bases; junction bases not matched to a gene: 9. CDR3 sequence: CASQLGDRGPDTQYF. The CDR3 coding sequence is TGCGCCAGCCAGCTTGGGGACAGGGGCCCAGATACGCAGTATTTT. The full variable domain, rest sourced from reference TRBV5-1 and TRBJ2-3, is KAGVTQTPRYLIKTRGQQVTLSCSPISGHRSVSWYQQTPGQGLQFLFEYFSETQRNKGNFPGRFSGRQFSNSRSEMNVSTLELGDSALYLCASQLGDRGPDTQYFGPGTRLTVL.

The V gene is TRBV7-9, the J gene TRBJ1-4, with D tentatively TRBD1 (6 bases). Trimming pared 1 base from V and 3 bases from J, leaving 12 bases between. Germline values: CDR1 SEHNR, CDR2 FQNEAQ (reference sequence). The CDR3 length is 16 residues. Here the CDR3 DNA reads TGTGCCAGCAGCTTAGGCCTGGGGGCAGCTAATGAAAAACTGTTTTTT. Amino acids: CASSLGLGAANEKLFF.

The rearrangement uses TRBV3-1 (or the pseudogene TRBV3-2) and TRBJ1-2; a weak D match, TRBD1 (5 bases). CDR3 length: 17 residues. Germline loops: CDR1 LGHDT, CDR2 YNNKEL (reference sequence). Deletions cut 1 base from V and 4 bases from J, with 19 bases between. The CDR3 nucleotides are TGTGCCAGCAGCCAAGCTACTGGGGACCGGGGAGCCTATGGCTACACCTTC. Translating it yields CASSQATGDRGAYGYTF.

The chain links TRBV4-2 to TRBJ2-2; tentatively, D is TRBD2 (6 bases). The CDR3 extends over 16 amino acids. From germline, CDR1 is LGHNA and CDR2 YNFKEQ. Deletions cut 4 bases from V and 2 bases from J, with 14 bases between. CDR3 protein: CASSPEGGTNTGELFF. CDR3 nucleotide sequence: TGTGCCAGCAGCCCGGAAGGCGGGACCAACACCGGGGAGCTGTTTTTT.

The sample holds one count of this clone. The V call is TRBV3-1 (or the pseudogene TRBV3-2), the J call TRBJ2-1, with 7 bases lining up with TRBD2. In germline, CDR1 is LGHDT, CDR2 YNNKEL (reference sequence). V trimming: 4 bases; J trimming: 4 bases; junction bases outside the gene matches: 4. The CDR3 spans 14 residues. This CDR3 reads CASSRDYSYNEQFF. CDR3 DNA sequence: TGTGCCAGCAGCCGGGACTATTCTTACAATGAGCAGTTCTTC.

This clone was observed a handful of times. The V call is TRBV3-1 (or the pseudogene TRBV3-2), the J call TRBJ1-5; D gene uncertain. The CDR3 loop spans 13 amino acids. V was cut by 8 bases and J by 1 base, with 9 bases left in between. The V gene's germline CDR1 is LGHDT and CDR2 YNNKEL (reference sequence). In nucleotides, the CDR3 is TGTGCCAGCCGGGGAGGAAGCAATCAGCCCCAGCATTTT. Translating gives CASRGGSNQPQHF.

The chain uses TRBV2 and TRBJ1-5; D gene uncertain. CDR1 and CDR2 (germline): SNHLY, FYNNEI. Trimming cost V 5 bases and J 3 bases, with 8 bases left between them. The CDR3 is 13 amino acids. CDR3 coding DNA: TGTGCCAGCAGTAACGGATTCAATCAGCCCCAGCATTTT. Translation: CASSNGFNQPQHF.

The chain employs TRBV28 and TRBJ2-3; TRBD1 matches at 8 bases. The CDR3 has 17 residues. Germline CDR1 reads MDHEN; CDR2 reads SYDVKM. V trimming: 5 bases; J trimming: 3 bases; junction bases outside the gene matches: 13. The CDR3 reads CASSHIRQGLRTDTQYF. The CDR3 DNA reads as TGTGCCAGCAGTCACATACGACAGGGGTTAAGGACAGATACGCAGTATTTT.

The chain links TRBV9 to TRBJ2-2; the match to TRBD2 covers 9 bases. The CDR3 spans 18 residues. Losses at the gene ends were 0 bases for V and 6 bases for J; bases not matched to a gene: 12. In germline, CDR1 is SGDLS, CDR2 YYNGEE. The DNA of the CDR3 is TGTGCCAGCAGCGTAGCGGCTAGCGGGAACGGGTACGCCGGGGAGCTGTTTTTT. Translated, it gives CASSVAASGNGYAGELFF.

This rearrangement joins TRBV27 to TRBJ1-6; perhaps TRBD1 as D (5 bases). Germline CDR1 reads MNHEY; CDR2 reads SMNVEV (reference sequence). Trimming took off 4 bases at V and 0 bases at J, with 7 bases between the two ends. The CDR3 spans 15 residues. The CDR3 DNA is TGTGCCAGCAGTTATGACAGCTCCTATAATTCACCCCTCCACTTT. This sequence encodes CASSYDSSYNSPLHF.

This clone was counted between two and nine times. The junction differs from germline at one of its ends, possibly a read error. Other nucleotide sequences from this sample produce the same CDR3. The gene calls are TRBV4-2 and TRBJ2-2, with 8 bases matching TRBD2. The CDR3 has 16 residues. Germline lookup yields CDR1 LGHNA and CDR2 YNFKEQ. For the CDR3, the DNA is TGTGCCAGCACCCAAGCCCGGGGGGGGTTGGCCGGGGAGCTGTTTTTT. Encoded protein: CASTQARGGLAGELFF.

The chain is built from TRBV6-4 and TRBJ2-3, with D tentatively TRBD2 (7 bases). The CDR3 consists of 16 residues. The ends were cut back, 0 bases at V and 4 bases at J, with 14 bases in the middle. Germline V CDR1 and CDR2: MRHNA, SNTAGT. The CDR3 is CASSDSRGGGADTQYF. The CDR3 nucleotides read TGTGCCAGCAGTGACTCCAGAGGGGGGGGTGCAGATACGCAGTATTTT.

This chain joins TRBV19 and TRBJ1-5; D might be TRBD1 (5 bases). Looked up from germline, CDR1 is LNHDA and CDR2 is SQIVND (reference sequence). The CDR3 has 15 amino acids. Trimming took off 7 bases at V and 4 bases at J, with 17 bases between the two ends. CDR3 nucleotide sequence: TGTGCCAGTACCCCGAGCAGGGACGGTAATCAGCCCCAGCATTTT. Translation: CASTPSRDGNQPQHF.